The 8 T cell receptor beta chains below were found in one sample sequenced in a study of cytomegalovirus exposure and HLA in healthy donors. Use of 60 Vbeta and 13 Jbeta primers characterized the PCR. Repertoires were generated with immunoSEQ multiplex PCR, while TCRdb's copy carries only in-frame clones and drops some. The sample consists of approximately 190,000 clones, more than 80% of them appearing once. Sequenced sample: PBMCs. The receptors derive from a woman between 50 and 59 years old in good health and CMV-seropositive.

The chain joins TRBV7-9 to TRBJ2-7; D remains unclear. The V and J ends lost 5 bases and 6 bases respectively, with 14 bases between them. The germline CDR1 and CDR2 sequences are SEHNR and FQNEAQ (reference sequence). This CDR3 contains 13 residues. The CDR3 here is CASSPPGSSEQYF. CDR3 sequence (DNA): TGTGCCAGCAGCCCCCCCGGATCTAGCGAGCAGTACTTC.

V is TRBV15 and J is TRBJ2-3; 8 bases are shared with TRBD2. The V gene's germline CDR1 is LNHNV and CDR2 YYDKDF (reference sequence). V was pared by 1 base and J by 0 bases, with 3 bases of the junction left unmatched. The CDR3 totals 16 residues. The CDR3, as DNA: TGTGCCACCAGCAGAGGGGCGGGGGGTAGCACAGATACGCAGTATTTT. Protein sequence: CATSRGAGGSTDTQYF.

The chain has TRBV9 and TRBJ2-2, with unresolved D. This CDR3 has 13 residues. V was pared by 4 bases and J by 6 bases, with 10 bases between. Germline CDR1 SGDLS, CDR2 YYNGEE. CDR3 loop: CASSKRVAGELFF. The CDR3 bases are TGTGCCAGCAGCAAGAGAGTGGCCGGGGAGCTGTTTTTT.

This rearrangement joins TRBV11-1 to TRBJ1-1; no firm D call. Germline V gene sequence: CDR1 SGHAT, CDR2 FQDESV (reference sequence). Trimming left V 4 bases short and J 10 bases short, with 16 bases between. The length of the CDR3 is 13 residues. CDR3 region: CASSSHERAPAFF. The CDR3 DNA reads TGTGCCAGCAGCTCCCACGAGCGAGCTCCAGCTTTCTTT.

V usage is TRBV27 and J usage is TRBJ1-1; 7 bases fit TRBD1. This CDR3 is built from 14 residues. The germline V gene encodes CDR1 MNHEY and CDR2 SMNVEV (reference sequence). J gave up 4 bases and V 4 bases, and 6 bases lay outside the gene matches. CDR3 in DNA: TGTGCCAGCAGTTGGACAGGCCGGGGCACTGAAGCTTTCTTT. Translation: CASSWTGRGTEAFF.

The genes are TRBV6-1 and TRBJ1-5; 8 positions match TRBD1. There are 15 residues in the CDR3. V lost 6 bases and J lost 4; bases outside the gene matches: 8. Germline CDR1 reads MNHNS; CDR2 reads SASEGT. CDR3 residues: CASRSPTGVNQPQHF. CDR3 nucleotide sequence: TGTGCCAGCAGATCCCCGACAGGGGTTAATCAGCCCCAGCATTTT.

The chain joins TRBV10-3 to TRBJ2-1; 10 positions agree with TRBD2. Germline-derived CDR1 and CDR2 are ENHRY and SYGVKD. This CDR3 contains 16 residues. J gave up 0 bases and V 2 bases, and 1 base lay outside the gene matches. The CDR3 reads CAISELAGASYNEQFF. In DNA form, the CDR3 reads TGTGCCATCAGTGAGCTAGCGGGGGCCTCCTACAATGAGCAGTTCTTC.

The chain recombines TRBV5-4 with TRBJ2-1, with 14 nucleotides matching TRBD2. In germline, CDR1 is SGHNT, CDR2 YYREEE (reference sequence). The CDR3 runs to 15 residues. V lost 4 bases, J lost 10 bases, and 7 bases stayed unmatched. CDR3 DNA: TGTGCCAGCAGCCCGACTAGCGGGGGGGCCGGGGAGCAGTTCTTC. It encodes CASSPTSGGAGEQFF.